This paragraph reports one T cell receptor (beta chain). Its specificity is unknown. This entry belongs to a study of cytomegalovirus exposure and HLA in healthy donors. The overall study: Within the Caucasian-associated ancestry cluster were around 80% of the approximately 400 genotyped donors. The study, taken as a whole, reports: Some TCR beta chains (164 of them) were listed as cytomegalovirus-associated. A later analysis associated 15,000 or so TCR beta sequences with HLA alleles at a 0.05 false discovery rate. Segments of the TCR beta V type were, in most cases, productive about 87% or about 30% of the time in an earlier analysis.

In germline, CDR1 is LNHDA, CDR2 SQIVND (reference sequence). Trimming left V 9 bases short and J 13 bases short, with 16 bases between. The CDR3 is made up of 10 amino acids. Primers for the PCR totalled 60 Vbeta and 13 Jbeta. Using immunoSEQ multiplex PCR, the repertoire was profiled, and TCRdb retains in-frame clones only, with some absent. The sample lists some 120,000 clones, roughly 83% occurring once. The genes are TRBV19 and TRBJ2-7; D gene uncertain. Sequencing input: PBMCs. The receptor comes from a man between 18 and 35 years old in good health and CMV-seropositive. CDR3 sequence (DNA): TGTGCCAGCCATCCCGGTCGGGTCTACTTC. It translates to CASHPGRVYF.